This entry lists 17 T cell receptor beta chains sequenced from one sample in a study of identical twins. From the 5' RACE reads, TCRdb called clonotypes with MiXCR, one entry per CDR3 protein. The sample yields under 300,000 distinct CDR3 sequences, approximately 11% seen once. These same data were also listed under a study on yellow fever vaccine responses in identical twins.

Sequenced: memory (CD45RO+) T cells sorted from blood. The source is a woman aged 18-29 years in good health.

CDR3 DNA sequence: TGCGCCAGCAGCCAAGAGGGTGGGCTCAGGGAGACCCAGTACTTC. It encodes CASSQEGGLRETQYF. This chain connects TRBV4-1 to TRBJ2-5, with D hard to call. The CDR3 covers 15 residues. V shed 0 bases and J shed 5 bases, with 13 bases lying between them. The germline V gene encodes CDR1 MGHRA and CDR2 YSYEKL.

The sample holds many counts of this clonotype. The DNA of the CDR3 is TGTGCCAGCAGTAAGACTAGCGGGGGAGTCAACGAGCAGTACTTC. This encodes CASSKTSGGVNEQYF. The chain carries TRBV12-3 or TRBV12-4 and TRBJ2-7; 12 bases line up with TRBD2. Germline trimming cut 5 bases from V and 5 bases from J; bases unmatched to any gene: 7. This CDR3 spans 15 amino acids.

The J gene is TRBJ2-1, the V gene TRBV3-1, with TRBD2 matching 16 bases. The ends lost 7 bases at V and 1 base at J; junction bases unmatched: 10. The CDR3 is 19 amino acids. The V gene's germline CDR1 is LGHDT and CDR2 YNNKEL (reference sequence). The DNA for the CDR3 is TGTGCCAGCACCCCAAGGGGACTAGCGGGGGGGGGTTCCTACAATGAGCAGTTCTTC. As protein: CASTPRGLAGGGSYNEQFF.

The V call is TRBV6-1, the J call TRBJ2-7; 8 positions agree with TRBD2. Trimming removed 5 bases from V and 5 bases from J; junction bases left unmatched: 11. The CDR3 sequence is 15 residues long. Germline lookup yields CDR1 MNHNS and CDR2 SASEGT. CDR3 region: CASSPPGTSFHEQYF. The CDR3 nucleotides read TGTGCCAGCAGTCCTCCGGGGACTAGTTTCCACGAGCAGTACTTC.

This clonotype was detected a few times. The rearrangement joins TRBV7-3 to TRBJ2-2; D is tentatively TRBD1 or TRBD2 (5 bases each). CDR1 is SGHTA, CDR2 FQGTGA, per germline. The CDR3 spans 13 residues. Between the trimmed V and J ends, which lost 3 bases and 6 bases, there was a span of 8 bases. The CDR3, as DNA: TGTGCCAGCAGCTTCTTGGGGGCCGGGGAGCTGTTTTTT. Amino acids: CASSFLGAGELFF.

The sample holds many counts of this clonotype. V gene TRBV7-2 combines with J gene TRBJ1-1; TRBD1 agrees at 9 bases. Trimming cost V 4 bases and J 4 bases; bases outside gene matches: 4. Germline values: CDR1 SGHTA, CDR2 FQGNSA. CDR3 length equals 14 residues. The CDR3 here is CASSSTGGSTEAFF. The CDR3, as DNA: TGTGCCAGCAGCTCGACAGGGGGGTCCACTGAAGCTTTCTTT.

V and J are TRBV5-1 and TRBJ2-2, with TRBD2 matching over 10 bases. This CDR3 is 16 amino acids long. Germline values: CDR1 SGHRS, CDR2 YFSETQ. J was trimmed by 0 bases and V by 4 bases; bases with no gene match: 3. The DNA for the CDR3 is TGCGCCAGCAGCCGCACTAGCGGGACGAACACCGGGGAGCTGTTTTTT. This translates into CASSRTSGTNTGELFF.

This clonotype was observed a few times. The CDR3 nucleotides are TGTGCCACCAGTGGGGGGACAGGGGGCTTTAATGAGCAGTTCTTC. Encoded protein: CATSGGTGGFNEQFF. The V call is TRBV15, the J call TRBJ2-1, with TRBD1 matching over 12 bases. Germline values: CDR1 LNHNV, CDR2 YYDKDF (reference sequence). With V trimmed by 6 bases and J by 7 bases, 7 bases remained unmatched. This CDR3 has 15 residues.

The chain combines TRBV28 with TRBJ1-2; 12 bases fit TRBD1. J gave up 5 bases and V 6 bases, and 4 bases lay outside the gene matches. The length of the CDR3 is 14 residues. CDR1 is MDHEN, CDR2 SYDVKM, per germline. This CDR3 reads CASSGTGGWYGYTF. The CDR3 DNA reads TGTGCCAGCAGCGGGACAGGGGGCTGGTATGGCTACACCTTC.

The chain has TRBV18 and TRBJ2-5, with a weak D call TRBD1 (6 bases). The germline CDR1 and CDR2 sequences are KGHSH and LQKENI. Between the trimmed V and J ends, which lost 3 bases and 10 bases, there was a span of 12 bases. CDR3 length equals 12 residues. The CDR3 is CASSPRGGDQYF. CDR3 DNA: TGTGCCAGCTCACCCAGGGGTGGTGACCAGTACTTC.

In its sample, this clonotype was seen many times. The chain is built from TRBV7-2 and TRBJ2-2; D uncertain. CDR1 is SGHTA, CDR2 FQGNSA, per germline. Trimming took 4 bases from V and 5 from J, leaving 8 bases between them. The CDR3 consists of 13 residues. For the CDR3, the DNA is TGTGCCAGCAGCTCCCAGATTACCGGGGAGCTGTTTTTT. Translation gives CASSSQITGELFF.

The J gene is TRBJ2-7, the V gene TRBV28, with D perhaps TRBD1 (5 bases). V lost 8 bases and J lost 2, with 13 bases in between. Germline V lookup: CDR1 MDHEN, CDR2 SYDVKM. The CDR3 runs to 13 residues. In DNA, the CDR3 is TGTGCCAGCGGGGCGACAGCGACCTACGAGCAGTACTTC. Translated, it gives CASGATATYEQYF.

The chain recombines TRBV25-1 with TRBJ1-5; D is undetermined. V dropped 0 bases and J dropped 3 bases, with 6 bases sitting between them. The CDR3 is 14 residues long. Per the germline V gene, CDR1 is MGHDK and CDR2 is SYGVNS. Here the CDR3 DNA reads TGTGCCAGCAGTGAATATAGAGACAATCAGCCCCAGCATTTT. The encoded protein is CASSEYRDNQPQHF.

The rearrangement uses TRBV6-1 and TRBJ2-3; D might be TRBD2 (5 bases). V lost 10 bases, J lost 1 base, and 12 bases lay in between. The CDR3 loop spans 13 amino acids. CDR1 MNHNS and CDR2 SASEGT come from the germline V gene. The CDR3 DNA sequence: TGTGCCACGAACGACGGGGGCACAGATACGCAGTATTTT. Translated: CATNDGGTDTQYF.

The gene calls are TRBV20-1 and TRBJ2-2, with TRBD1 matching 10 bases. From germline, CDR1 is DFQATT and CDR2 SNEGSKA (reference sequence). The CDR3 sequence is 16 residues long. V was pared by 0 bases and J by 7 bases, with 8 bases of the junction left unmatched. The CDR3 DNA is TGCAGTGCTAGAGAACCCAGACAGGGGGCTAACGGGGAGCTGTTTTTT. Its translation: CSAREPRQGANGELFF.

This clonotype was detected a few times. The V gene is TRBV7-2, the J gene TRBJ2-3; D unresolved. CDR1 SGHTA and CDR2 FQGNSA come from the germline V gene. The germline V and J ends were trimmed by 7 bases and 1 base, with 6 bases remaining between them. There are 12 residues in the CDR3. CDR3 protein: CASKQGTDTQYF. As DNA, the CDR3 is TGTGCCAGCAAGCAGGGCACAGATACGCAGTATTTT.

There are many counts of this clonotype. The rearrangement uses TRBV5-1 and TRBJ2-2; D ambiguous. Germline CDR1 is SGHRS and CDR2 is YFSETQ. The V end was cut by 4 bases, the J end by 0 bases, with 13 bases between. This CDR3 region has 16 residues. CDR3: CASSEFPEANTGELFF. In DNA, the CDR3 is TGCGCCAGCAGCGAGTTCCCTGAGGCGAACACCGGGGAGCTGTTTTTT.